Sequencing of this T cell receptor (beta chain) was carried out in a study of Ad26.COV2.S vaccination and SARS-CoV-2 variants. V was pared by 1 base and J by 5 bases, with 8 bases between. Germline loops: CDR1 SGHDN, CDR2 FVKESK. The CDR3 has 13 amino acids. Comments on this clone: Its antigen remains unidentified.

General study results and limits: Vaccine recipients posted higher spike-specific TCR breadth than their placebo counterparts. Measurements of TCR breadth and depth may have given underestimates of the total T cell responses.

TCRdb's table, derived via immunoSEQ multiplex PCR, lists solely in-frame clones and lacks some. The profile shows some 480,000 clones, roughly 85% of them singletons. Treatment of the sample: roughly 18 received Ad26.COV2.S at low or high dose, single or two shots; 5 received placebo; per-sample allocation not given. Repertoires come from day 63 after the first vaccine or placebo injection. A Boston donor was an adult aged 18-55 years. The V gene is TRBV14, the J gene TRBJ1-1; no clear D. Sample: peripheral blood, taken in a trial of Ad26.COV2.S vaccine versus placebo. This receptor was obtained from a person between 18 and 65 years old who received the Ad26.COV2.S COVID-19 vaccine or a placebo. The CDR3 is CASSQVMVTEAFF. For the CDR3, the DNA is TGTGCCAGCAGCCAAGTGATGGTAACTGAAGCTTTCTTT.